These T cell receptor beta chains were read from a single sample in a study of blood T cell repertoires in COVID-19. Data came from immunoSEQ multiplex PCR; TCRdb stores just in-frame clones and leaves some out. This table holds around 65,000 clones, 65% to 85% found once. Sequenced: peripheral blood. The source is a woman between 50 and 59 years old with active or convalescent COVID-19. CDR3s include the opening cysteine and the closing phenylalanine or tryptophan. A D gene is named only where the DNA matches it firmly. Part of the rows lack a size; the others show once, few, many or a class for expanded clones.

>TRBV2|TRBJ1-3|TRBD1|few
TGTGCCAGCAGTGCAATGGGACAGGGACCTGGAAACACCATATATTTT
CASSAMGQGPGNTIYF
>TRBV10-3|TRBJ1-2|TRBD1|NA
TGTGCCATCAGCGGGACAGGGGGGGCAGCTAACTATGGCTACACCTTC
CAISGTGGAANYGYTF
>TRBV27|TRBJ1-5|NA|NA
TGTGCCAGCAGGCGCACCGGACACGGAGAGCCCCAGCATTTT
CASRRTGHGEPQHF
>TRBV3-1/TRBV3-2|TRBJ1-2|NA|NA
TGTGCCAGCAGCCAAGATCCTGGTGCCAGGGCTGGCTACACCTTC
CASSQDPGARAGYTF
>TRBV19|TRBJ2-1|TRBD2|NA
TGTGCCAGTCGTTCTAAGGCTAGCGGGAGGTGGAATGAGCAGTTCTTC
CASRSKASGRWNEQFF
>TRBV3-1/TRBV3-2|TRBJ2-7|TRBD2|NA
TGTGCCAGCAGCGTTCTTAGCGGGAGAGCCTCCGAGCAGTACTTC
CASSVLSGRASEQYF
>TRBV5-1|TRBJ1-1|NA|NA
TGCGCCAGCAGCTTGGGGTCCGGGGGCACTGAAGCTTTCTTT
CASSLGSGGTEAFF
>TRBV30|TRBJ1-6|NA|few
TGTGCCTTACAAAGGGACAACCGTAATTCACCCCTCCACTTT
CALQRDNRNSPLHF
>TRBV3-1/TRBV3-2|TRBJ1-3|TRBD1|NA
TGTGCCAGCAGCCAAGGGACAGGGGATCAATACACCATATATTTT
CASSQGTGDQYTIYF
>TRBV2|TRBJ1-1|NA|NA
TGTGCCATGGGACATGCGGACACTGAAGCTTTCTTT
CAMGHADTEAFF
>TRBV24-1|TRBJ2-6|NA|NA
TGTGCCACCAGTGATCGCAGGGGCTCTGGGGCCAACGTCCTGACTTTC
CATSDRRGSGANVLTF
>TRBV5-1|TRBJ2-1|TRBD1|NA
TGCGCCAGCAGCTTGGGGGACAGCAATGAGCAGTTCTTC
CASSLGDSNEQFF
>TRBV3-1/TRBV3-2|TRBJ2-5|TRBD2|NA
TGTGCCAGCAGCCAAGATATAGGACTAGCGGCCCTTCAGGAGACCCAGTACTTC
CASSQDIGLAALQETQYF
>TRBV6-2/TRBV6-3|TRBJ2-7|TRBD2|NA
TGTGCCAGCAGCTTAGCGGGAGACTCCTACGAGCAGTACTTC
CASSLAGDSYEQYF
>TRBV19|TRBJ1-2|NA|NA
TGTGCCAGTTCCTTACAGGGCGGGGGCTACACCTTC
CASSLQGGGYTF
>TRBV7-9|TRBJ1-2|TRBD1|NA
TGTGCCAGCAGCCGGGACAGGGGCCTTCGTGGCTACACCTTC
CASSRDRGLRGYTF
>TRBV9|TRBJ2-2|TRBD2|few
TGTGCCAGCAGCGTAGGGACTAGCGGGAACACCGGGGAGCTGTTTTTT
CASSVGTSGNTGELFF
>TRBV5-1|TRBJ2-5|TRBD1|NA
TGCGCCAGCAGCGGCGGGACAGGGGGCGAGGAGACCCAGTACTTC
CASSGGTGGEETQYF
>TRBV11-2|TRBJ1-6|NA|NA
TGTGCCAGCAGCTTAACAAGAACAAATTCACCCCTCCACTTT
CASSLTRTNSPLHF
>TRBV6-5|TRBJ1-2|NA|NA
TGTGCCAGCAGCCCACAGGGATATGGCTACACCTTC
CASSPQGYGYTF
>TRBV3-1/TRBV3-2|TRBJ1-5|TRBD1|NA
TGTGCCAGCAGCCTCTGGACAGGGGGCGTCGGCGTAGATCAGCCCCAGCATTTT
CASSLWTGGVGVDQPQHF
>TRBV5-1|TRBJ2-6|NA|NA
TGCGCCAGCAGTCCACAGGGATCTGGGGCCAACGTCCTGACTTTC
CASSPQGSGANVLTF
>TRBV2|TRBJ2-1|TRBD2|NA
TGTGCCAGCAACCGAGGAGCTAGCGGGAGGCAGGGGGAGCAGTTCTTC
CASNRGASGRQGEQFF
>TRBV30|TRBJ1-2|TRBD1|NA
TGTGCCTGGAGTGCTTCCTGGGACAGTGGCTACACCTTC
CAWSASWDSGYTF
>TRBV11-3|TRBJ2-2|NA|NA
TGTGCCAGCAGCTTACGTCCGGGAGCGAACACCGGGGAGCTGTTTTTT
CASSLRPGANTGELFF
>TRBV5-4|TRBJ1-2|NA|once
TGTGCCAGCACCTGGGGGGGGAGGAACTATGGCTACACCTTC
CASTWGGRNYGYTF
>TRBV19|TRBJ2-7|TRBD2|NA
TGTGCCAGTAGTATTTACGGGACTAGCGGGAGGACCTACGAGCAGTACTTC
CASSIYGTSGRTYEQYF
>TRBV3-1/TRBV3-2|TRBJ2-7|TRBD1|NA
TGTGCCAGCAGCCAACCCGGGACAGGGATCCACTACGAGCAGTACTTC
CASSQPGTGIHYEQYF
>TRBV2|TRBJ1-2|NA|many
TGTGCCAGCATCGGCTTCGCGGAGGGCTACACCTTC
CASIGFAEGYTF
>TRBV10-2|TRBJ1-2|TRBD1|NA
TGCGCCAGCAGGACAGGGGCAGGTCACTATGGCTACACCTTC
CASRTGAGHYGYTF
>TRBV4-3|TRBJ1-1|NA|NA
TGCGCCAGCAGCCAGACCATAGGGGCCAACCGCGGTGGCACTGAAGCTTTCTTT
CASSQTIGANRGGTEAFF
>TRBV5-4|TRBJ1-4|NA|NA
TGTGCCAGCAGCACCTGTCAGGCAGGGTGGGGAAAAACTGTTTTT
CASSTCQAGWGKTVF
>TRBV19|TRBJ1-6|NA|NA
TGTGCCAGTAGTATAATTCGAGGAAATAATTCACCCCTCCACTTT
CASSIIRGNNSPLHF
>TRBV2|TRBJ1-2|TRBD1|few
TGTGCCAGCAGGACCCTTAGACAGGGATCTATGCATGGCTACACCTTC
CASRTLRQGSMHGYTF